The 9 T cell receptor beta chains in this list originate from one sample, sequenced in a study of tumor and adjacent non-tumor tissue in lung cancer. TCRbeta libraries were built with three rounds of nested PCR, modified from ARM-PCR. Using its own MiXCR run on the multiplex PCR reads, TCRdb lists one record per CDR3 protein. The sample holds around 76,000 distinct CDR3 sequences, over 65% seen once. No cell sorting was done before RNA was extracted from the tissue. More than 3 cm separated this lung sample from the edge of the tumor. Sequenced: distant non-tumor lung tissue. These receptors were collected from a man in his sixties or seventies with non-small cell lung cancer.

The chain's CDR3 is CASSSSYGQDAGELFF. The CDR3, as DNA: TGTGCCAGCAGTTCCTCATACGGCCAAGACGCCGGGGAGCTGTTTTTT. The rearrangement joins TRBV6-2 or TRBV6-3 to TRBJ2-2; D remains unclear. The CDR3 totals 16 residues. Deletions cut 4 bases from V and 6 bases from J, with 18 bases between. In germline, CDR1 is MNHEY, CDR2 SVGEGT.

Concerning this clonotype: A junction end diverges from the germline sequence, so it may reflect a read error. The chain joins TRBV29-1 to TRBJ2-7; possible D gene TRBD2, 6 bases. The CDR3 has 14 amino acids. The germline V gene encodes CDR1 SQVTM and CDR2 ANQGSEA. The DNA for the CDR3 is TGCAGCGTTGAAAGGGCGGGATCGATCTACGAGCAGTATTTC. Its protein product is CSVERAGSIYEQYF.

Notes on this clonotype: An end of the junction does not agree with germline; a read error may underlie this. This chain connects TRBV4-1 to TRBJ2-1, with TRBD2 as a possible D gene (5 bases). This CDR3 has 13 residues. Per germline, CDR1 MGHRA and CDR2 YSYEKL. CDR3 DNA sequence: TGCGCCAACAGCCAAGTGTCTGAGGGAGAGCAGTTCTTC. Residues: CANSQVSEGEQFF.

J is TRBJ2-2 and V is TRBV12-3 or TRBV12-4; perhaps TRBD1 as D (6 bases). CDR3 length: 13 residues. Trimming took off 8 bases at V and 8 bases at J, with 15 bases between the two ends. The DNA of the CDR3 is TGTGCCAGCGCTGCGACAGGCTGGGGGGAGCTGTTTTTT. It specifies CASAATGWGELFF.

To note about this clonotype: The final CDR3 position lacks the conserved phenylalanine or tryptophan, pointing to a likely read error. This chain connects TRBV29-1 to TRBJ2-5; the D gene is possibly TRBD1 (5 bases). Germline lookup yields CDR1 SQVTM and CDR2 ANQGSEA. The CDR3 spans 16 residues. V lost 7 bases to trimming and J lost 2 bases, with 23 bases between them. The CDR3 region has the DNA TGCAGCGCCAAGCCCTACCTCCATACAGGACAAGAGACCCAGTACGTC. Amino acids: CSAKPYLHTGQETQYV.

Turning to this clonotype: The conserved final phenylalanine or tryptophan is absent from the CDR3, which likely points to a read error. V usage is TRBV5-1 and J usage is TRBJ2-5; D is possibly TRBD2 (6 bases). The CDR3 has 18 residues. The germline CDR1 and CDR2 sequences are SGHRS and YFSETQ. The CDR3 sequence is CASGLSSLGLSGGETQYL. CDR3 bases: TGCGCCAGCGGCTTGTCGAGTTTGGGACTTTCTGGGGGAGAGACCCAGTACTTA.

About this clonotype: Since the CDR3 does not end with the conserved phenylalanine or tryptophan, this likely comes from a read error. The chain combines TRBV5-5 with TRBJ2-5, with no clear D. From germline, CDR1 is SGHKS and CDR2 YYEKEE (reference sequence). The CDR3 is 13 amino acids. The chain's CDR3 is CVSNLVSPETQYL. The CDR3 DNA sequence: TGTGTCAGCAACTTGGTCAGTCCGGAGACCCAGTACCTC.

Comment on this clonotype: At one end, the junction sequence differs from germline, possibly due to a read error. J is TRBJ2-3 and V is TRBV29-1; D might be TRBD1 (5 bases). CDR1 SQVTM and CDR2 ANQGSEA come from the germline V gene. This CDR3 has 13 amino acids. CDR3 region: CSATGQGTDTQYF. The DNA of the CDR3 is TGCAGCGCTACTGGGCAGGGCACAGATACGCAATATTTT.

Comment on this clonotype: An end of the junction does not agree with germline; a read error may underlie this. This chain connects TRBV4-2 to TRBJ1-5, with TRBD1 matching over 7 bases. This CDR3 has 14 residues. Germline V CDR1 and CDR2: LGHNA, YNFKEQ. CDR3 DNA sequence: TGTGCCAGGAGCCCCCGGACAGGTAATCAGCCCCAGCATTTT. It specifies CARSPRTGNQPQHF.